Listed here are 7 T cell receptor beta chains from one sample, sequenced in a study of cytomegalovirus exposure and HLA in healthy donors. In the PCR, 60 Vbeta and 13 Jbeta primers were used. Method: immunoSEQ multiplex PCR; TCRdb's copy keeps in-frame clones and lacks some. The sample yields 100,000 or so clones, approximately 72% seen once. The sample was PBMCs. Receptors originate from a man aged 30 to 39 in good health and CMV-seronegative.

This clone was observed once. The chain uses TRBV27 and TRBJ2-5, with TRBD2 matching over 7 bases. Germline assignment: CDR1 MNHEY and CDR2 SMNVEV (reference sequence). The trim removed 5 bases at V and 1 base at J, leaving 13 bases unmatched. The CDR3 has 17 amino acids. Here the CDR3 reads CASSLLPIAGIQETQYF. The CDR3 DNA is TGTGCCAGCAGTCTCCTTCCCATAGCGGGTATCCAAGAGACCCAGTACTTC.

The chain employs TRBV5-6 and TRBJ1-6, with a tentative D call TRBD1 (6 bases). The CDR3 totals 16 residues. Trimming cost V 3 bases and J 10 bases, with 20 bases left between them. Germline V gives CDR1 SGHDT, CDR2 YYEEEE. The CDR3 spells CASSSKLDRLGSPLHF. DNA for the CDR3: TGTGCCAGCAGCTCAAAGCTAGACAGGTTAGGCTCACCCCTCCACTTT.

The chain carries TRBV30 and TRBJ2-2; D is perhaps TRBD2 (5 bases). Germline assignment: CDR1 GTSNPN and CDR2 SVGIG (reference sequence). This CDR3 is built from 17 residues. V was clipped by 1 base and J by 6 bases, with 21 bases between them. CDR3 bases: TGTGCCTGGAGTGCGCCTCCGGGAATCCTGCACCCCGGGGAGCTGTTTTTT. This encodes CAWSAPPGILHPGELFF.

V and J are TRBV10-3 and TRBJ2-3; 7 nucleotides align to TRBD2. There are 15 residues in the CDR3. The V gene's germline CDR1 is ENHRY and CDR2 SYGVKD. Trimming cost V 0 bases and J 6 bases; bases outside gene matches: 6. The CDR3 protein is CAISESPVGGDTQYF. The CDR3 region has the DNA TGTGCCATCAGTGAGTCCCCGGTGGGGGGGGATACGCAGTATTTT.

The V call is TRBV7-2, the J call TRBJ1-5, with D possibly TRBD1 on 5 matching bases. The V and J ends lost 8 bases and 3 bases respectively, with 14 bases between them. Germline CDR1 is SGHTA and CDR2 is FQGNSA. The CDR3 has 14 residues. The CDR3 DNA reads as TGTGCCAGCGGGGGTGGGGGGTTCAATCAGCCCCAGCATTTT. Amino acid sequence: CASGGGGFNQPQHF.

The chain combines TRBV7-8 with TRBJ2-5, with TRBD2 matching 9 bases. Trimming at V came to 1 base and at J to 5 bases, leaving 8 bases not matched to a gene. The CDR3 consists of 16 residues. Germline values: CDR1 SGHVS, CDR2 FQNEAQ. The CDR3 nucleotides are TGTGCCAGCAGCTTAGGGGAAGCGGGGGGCAGGGAGACCCAGTACTTC. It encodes CASSLGEAGGRETQYF.

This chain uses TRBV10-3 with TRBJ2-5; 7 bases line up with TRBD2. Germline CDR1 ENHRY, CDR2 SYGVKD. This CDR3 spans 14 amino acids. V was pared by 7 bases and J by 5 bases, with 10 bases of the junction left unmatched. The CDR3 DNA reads TGTGCCATCACTCGGACTAGTCGCGGGGAGACCCAGTACTTC. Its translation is CAITRTSRGETQYF.